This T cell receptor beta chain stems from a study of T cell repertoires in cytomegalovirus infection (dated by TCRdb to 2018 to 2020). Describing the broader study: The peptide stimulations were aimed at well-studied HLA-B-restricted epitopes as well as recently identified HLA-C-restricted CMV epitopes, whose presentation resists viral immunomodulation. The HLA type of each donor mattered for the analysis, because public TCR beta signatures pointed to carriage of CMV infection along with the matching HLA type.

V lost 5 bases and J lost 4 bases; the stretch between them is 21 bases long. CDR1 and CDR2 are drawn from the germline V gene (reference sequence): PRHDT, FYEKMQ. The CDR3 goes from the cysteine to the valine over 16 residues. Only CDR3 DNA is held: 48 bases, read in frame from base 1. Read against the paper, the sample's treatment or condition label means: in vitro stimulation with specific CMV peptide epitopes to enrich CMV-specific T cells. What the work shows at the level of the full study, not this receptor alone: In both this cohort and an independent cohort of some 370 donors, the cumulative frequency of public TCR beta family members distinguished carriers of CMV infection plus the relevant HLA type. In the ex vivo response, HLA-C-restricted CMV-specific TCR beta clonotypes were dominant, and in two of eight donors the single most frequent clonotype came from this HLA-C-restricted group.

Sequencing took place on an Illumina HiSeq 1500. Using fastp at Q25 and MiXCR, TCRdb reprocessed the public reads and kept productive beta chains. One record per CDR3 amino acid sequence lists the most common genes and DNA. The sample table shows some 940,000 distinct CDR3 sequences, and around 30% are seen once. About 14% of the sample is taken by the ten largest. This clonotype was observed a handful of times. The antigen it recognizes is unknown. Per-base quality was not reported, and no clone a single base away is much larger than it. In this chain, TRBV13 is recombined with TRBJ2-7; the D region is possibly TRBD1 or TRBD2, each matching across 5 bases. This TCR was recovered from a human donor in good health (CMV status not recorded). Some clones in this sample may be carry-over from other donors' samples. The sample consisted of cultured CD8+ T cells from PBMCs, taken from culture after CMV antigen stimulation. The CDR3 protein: CASSGLRGESAYEQYV. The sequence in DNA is TGTGCCAGCAGCGGACTTAGGGGCGAGTCTGCATACGAGCAGTACGTC.